This passage covers 27 T cell receptor beta chains from one sample sequenced in a study of cytomegalovirus exposure and HLA in healthy donors. Primers: 60 Vbeta forward and 13 Jbeta reverse. Assay used: immunoSEQ multiplex PCR; TCRdb lists only in-frame clones, some missing. Among about 200,000 clones listed, 70% to 85% were seen once. Sequencing input: PBMCs. These receptors came from a boy under 10 years old in good health and CMV-seronegative.

The chain has TRBV2 and TRBJ1-5; tentatively, D is TRBD1 (6 bases). The V end was cut by 6 bases, the J end by 0 bases, with 15 bases between. This CDR3 comprises 16 residues. The germline V gene encodes CDR1 SNHLY and CDR2 FYNNEI. CDR3 DNA sequence: TGTGCCAGCAGAGCTGACAGGACCTATAGCAATCAGCCCCAGCATTTT. Its translation is CASRADRTYSNQPQHF.

This clone was counted only a few times. This sequence joins TRBV5-4 and TRBJ1-4; D is possibly TRBD1 (5 bases). Germline V gene sequence: CDR1 SGHNT, CDR2 YYREEE (reference sequence). Trimming took 4 bases from V and 0 from J, leaving 10 bases between them. The CDR3 loop spans 15 amino acids. CDR3 nucleotide sequence: TGTGCCAGCAGCCTGGGGCATTCAACTAATGAAAAACTGTTTTTT. This encodes CASSLGHSTNEKLFF.

This chain connects TRBV5-5 to TRBJ1-5; D may be TRBD1 (5 bases). Germline values: CDR1 SGHKS, CDR2 YYEKEE (reference sequence). The CDR3 consists of 15 residues. Trimming took off 5 bases at V and 5 bases at J, with 17 bases between the two ends. CDR3 sequence reads: CASSRDFPFYQPQHF. The CDR3 DNA reads as TGTGCCAGCAGTCGGGACTTCCCGTTCTATCAGCCCCAGCATTTT. Full variable domain (outside the CDR3, taken from reference TRBV5-5 and TRBJ1-5): DAGVTQSPTHLIKTRGQQVTLRCSPISGHKSVSWYQQVLGQGPQFIFQYYEKEERGRGNFPDRFSARQFPNYSSELNVNALLLGDSALYLCASSRDFPFYQPQHFGDGTRLSIL.

The J gene is TRBJ2-7, the V gene TRBV7-9; 10 bases match TRBD2. The germline V gene encodes CDR1 SEHNR and CDR2 FQNEAQ (reference sequence). J gave up 5 bases and V 5 bases, and 12 bases lay outside the gene matches. This CDR3 has 16 amino acids. This CDR3 is CASSTSSGGASHEQYF. CDR3 DNA: TGTGCCAGCAGCACTTCAAGCGGGGGGGCGTCCCACGAGCAGTACTTC.

This clone has just one count. J is TRBJ2-7 and V is TRBV2, with 12 bases that match TRBD1. Germline V gene lookup returns CDR1 SNHLY and CDR2 FYNNEI. V dropped 8 bases and J dropped 4; count of bases not matched to a gene: 3. This CDR3 has 13 amino acids. The CDR3 protein is CASRDRGPYEQYF. CDR3 nucleotide sequence: TGTGCCAGCCGGGACAGGGGGCCTTACGAGCAGTACTTC.

This chain connects TRBV29-1 to TRBJ2-3; 7 bases match TRBD1. The CDR3 runs to 15 residues. Germline V lookup: CDR1 SQVTM, CDR2 ANQGSEA. Trimming removed 6 bases from V and 2 bases from J; junction bases left unmatched: 11. In DNA form, the CDR3 reads TGCAGCGTGGGGATTACAGGGGCATCCACAGATACGCAGTATTTT. Translation: CSVGITGASTDTQYF.

The count of this clone is one. The chain couples TRBV9 to TRBJ1-1; D gene ambiguous. The CDR3 covers 13 residues. From germline, CDR1 is SGDLS and CDR2 YYNGEE. The V gene lost 3 bases and the J gene lost 2 bases, with 8 bases spanning the gap. As DNA, the CDR3 is TGTGCCAGCAGCGGACTCCTCAACACTGAAGCTTTCTTT. Amino acids: CASSGLLNTEAFF.

The J gene is TRBJ2-5, the V gene TRBV6-5; D may be TRBD2 (6 bases). The end of the DNA aligns better with TRBJ2-7, so the J call may be wrong. Germline V gene data show CDR1 as MNHEY and CDR2 as SVGAGI. This CDR3 comprises 14 residues. The CDR3 sequence: CASSAYSGMYEQYF. In nucleotides, the CDR3 is TGTGCCAGCAGTGCTTATAGCGGCATGTACGAGCAGTACTTC.

This clone showed up just once. The chain links TRBV5-1 to TRBJ1-2; 10 bases line up with TRBD1. V lost 5 bases, J lost 6 bases, and 19 bases stayed unmatched. This CDR3 contains 18 residues. The V gene's germline CDR1 is SGHRS and CDR2 YFSETQ. The CDR3 here is CASRANPGTGDSLHGYTF. The CDR3 nucleotides read TGCGCCAGCAGAGCTAACCCCGGGACAGGGGACTCCCTCCATGGCTACACCTTC.

The chain has TRBV19 and TRBJ1-2; 8 bases map to TRBD1. The CDR3 sequence is 15 residues long. Unmatched junction bases numbered 13, after V lost 3 bases and J lost 10 bases. Germline CDR1 is LNHDA and CDR2 is SQIVND (reference sequence). CDR3 in DNA: TGTGCCAGTAGTATCGGGGGGACAGGACCTAGAGTCTACACCTTC. Encoded protein: CASSIGGTGPRVYTF. Combining the CDR3 with reference TRBV19 and TRBJ1-2 gives the whole variable domain DGGITQSPKYLFRKEGQNVTLSCEQNLNHDAMYWYRQDPGQGLRLIYYSQIVNDFQKGDIAEGYSVSREKKESFPLTVTSAQKNPTAFYLCASSIGGTGPRVYTFGSGTRLTVV.

The CDR3 sequence is CASSALGDDEQFF. In nucleotides, the CDR3 is TGTGCCAGCAGCGCCTTGGGCGATGATGAGCAGTTCTTC. The rearrangement joins TRBV9 to TRBJ2-1; D not certain. V was cut by 3 bases and J by 8 bases, with 12 bases left in between. The CDR3 spans 13 residues. Germline V gives CDR1 SGDLS, CDR2 YYNGEE.

V usage is TRBV11-3 and J usage is TRBJ1-5; TRBD1 aligns across 7 bases. J gave up 5 bases and V 0 bases, and 10 bases lay outside the gene matches. Germline V CDR1 and CDR2: SGHNT, YENEEA. This CDR3 has 17 amino acids. The CDR3 region has the DNA TGTGCCAGCAGCTTAGATCCCCTCCGGGACAGCGATCAGCCCCAGCATTTT. It translates to CASSLDPLRDSDQPQHF. Using reference TRBV11-3 and TRBJ1-5 for the parts outside the CDR3, the full variable domain is EAGVVQSPRYKIIEKKQPVAFWCNPISGHNTLYWYLQNLGQGPELLIRYENEEAVDDSQLPKDRFSAERLKGVDSTLKIQPAELGDSAVYLCASSLDPLRDSDQPQHFGDGTRLSIL.

The gene calls are TRBV11-2 and TRBJ1-6, with D possibly matching TRBD1 (5 bases). Deletions cut 5 bases from V and 9 bases from J, with 11 bases between. The germline CDR1 and CDR2 sequences are SGHAT and FQNNGV. The CDR3 spans 13 residues. DNA for the CDR3: TGTGCCAGCAGCCCCCGGACATTTTCACCCCTCCACTTT. Encoded protein: CASSPRTFSPLHF.

The rearrangement links TRBV15 to TRBJ1-6, with 7 bases fitting TRBD1. CDR1 is LNHNV, CDR2 YYDKDF, per germline (reference sequence). V was pared by 5 bases and J by 0 bases, with 1 base of the junction left unmatched. The CDR3 extends over 15 amino acids. The CDR3 loop reads CATSRQGSYNSPLHF. As DNA, the CDR3 is TGTGCCACCAGCCGACAGGGCTCCTATAATTCACCCCTCCACTTT.

This clone has only one observation. V usage is TRBV7-2 and J usage is TRBJ1-3, with TRBD1 identical over 10 bases. CDR3 size: 14 residues. Germline V gene data show CDR1 as SGHTA and CDR2 as FQGNSA. Losses at the gene ends were 5 bases for V and 6 bases for J; bases not matched to a gene: 4. CDR3 loop: CASSLRQGANTIYF. The CDR3 nucleotides are TGTGCCAGCAGCCTCCGACAGGGGGCAAACACCATATATTTT.

The J gene is TRBJ1-5, the V gene TRBV2; D may be TRBD1 (6 bases). Germline V gene data show CDR1 as SNHLY and CDR2 as FYNNEI. Trimming took off 0 bases at V and 6 bases at J, with 15 bases between the two ends. There are 16 residues in the CDR3. CDR3 coding DNA: TGTGCCAGCAGTGAAGCGTTTTGGGGGCGGCTTCAGCCCCAGCATTTT. As protein: CASSEAFWGRLQPQHF.

This chain joins TRBV6-6 and TRBJ1-4; a weak D match, TRBD1 (6 bases). This CDR3 spans 14 amino acids. The germline V gene has CDR1 MNHNY and CDR2 SVGAGI (reference sequence). Trimming removed 2 bases from V and 6 bases from J, with 10 bases in between. In DNA form, the CDR3 reads TGTGCCAGCAGTTACCCCCAGGGGTATGAAAAACTGTTTTTT. The encoded protein is CASSYPQGYEKLFF.

The chain combines TRBV6-5 with TRBJ1-1, with a weak D call TRBD1 (6 bases). V was cut by 7 bases and J by 0 bases, with 12 bases left in between. The germline CDR1 and CDR2 sequences are MNHEY and SVGAGI. The CDR3 runs 14 residues. CDR3 protein: CASTPGHLNTEAFF. The CDR3 DNA reads TGTGCCAGCACCCCGGGACACCTGAACACTGAAGCTTTCTTT.

The chain joins TRBV6-5 to TRBJ1-6; no clear D gene. The CDR3 length is 15 residues. Trimming pared 0 bases from V and 7 bases from J, leaving 10 bases between. Germline V gene data show CDR1 as MNHEY and CDR2 as SVGAGI. The CDR3: CASSYSRNGNSPLHF. DNA of the CDR3: TGTGCCAGCAGTTACTCGAGGAACGGCAATTCACCCCTCCACTTT.

The DNA of the CDR3 is TGTGCCAGCAGTTTCCACCGGGGGGAGAACACTGAAGCTTTCTTT. It yields the protein CASSFHRGENTEAFF. The V gene is TRBV6-5, the J gene TRBJ1-1; tentatively, D is TRBD1 (5 bases). This CDR3 is 15 amino acids long. V was shortened by 4 bases and J by 1 base, with 13 bases between the two germline ends. The germline V gene encodes CDR1 MNHEY and CDR2 SVGAGI.

This clone was detected only once. For the CDR3, the DNA is TGCGCCAGCAGCTCCGGGACAGGGTACGAAGCTTTCTTT. Encoded protein: CASSSGTGYEAFF. The chain recombines TRBV5-1 with TRBJ1-1, with 9 bases that match TRBD1. CDR3 length equals 13 residues. Germline V gene data show CDR1 as SGHRS and CDR2 as YFSETQ. V lost 3 bases and J lost 8; bases outside the gene matches: 5.

The chain recombines TRBV27 with TRBJ2-1; 9 bases map to TRBD1. The junction had 13 bases not matched to a gene; V was cut back by 5 bases and J by 2 bases. The CDR3 has 18 amino acids. Germline values: CDR1 MNHEY, CDR2 SMNVEV (reference sequence). The CDR3 sequence: CASSASSGTGFPYNEQFF. CDR3 nucleotides: TGTGCCAGCAGTGCATCCTCCGGGACAGGGTTCCCCTACAATGAGCAGTTCTTC.

The V gene is TRBV11-2, the J gene TRBJ2-2, with 7 nucleotides matching TRBD1. The V segment lost 6 bases and the J segment 1 base; nucleotides outside the gene matches: 5. This CDR3 has 15 amino acids. CDR1 and CDR2 (germline): SGHAT, FQNNGV. The CDR3 DNA reads as TGTGCCAGCAGTAACTACAGGGGGAACACCGGGGAGCTGTTTTTT. It is translated as CASSNYRGNTGELFF.

This chain joins TRBV9 and TRBJ2-3; D is perhaps TRBD2 (6 bases). Germline CDR1 reads SGDLS; CDR2 reads YYNGEE. V was shortened by 0 bases and J by 5 bases, with 7 bases between the two germline ends. The CDR3 extends over 13 amino acids. In DNA form, the CDR3 reads TGTGCCAGCAGCGTAGAGGGAGGAGATACGCAGTATTTT. It is translated as CASSVEGGDTQYF.

This chain uses TRBV5-1 with TRBJ2-3, with TRBD2 matching over 10 bases. The CDR3 runs to 17 residues. Losses at the gene ends were 1 base for V and 0 bases for J; bases not matched to a gene: 5. Germline assignment: CDR1 SGHRS and CDR2 YFSETQ. DNA of the CDR3: TGCGCCAGCAGCTTGCCGTCTAGCGGGGGTAGCACAGATACGCAGTATTTT. Protein product: CASSLPSSGGSTDTQYF.

The J gene is TRBJ2-2, the V gene TRBV5-1; D gene uncertain. The CDR3 is 14 residues long. The V gene lost 0 bases and the J gene lost 2 bases, with 5 bases spanning the gap. CDR1 SGHRS and CDR2 YFSETQ come from the germline V gene. The CDR3 sequence: CASSLAVNTGELFF. CDR3 DNA: TGCGCCAGCAGCTTGGCGGTTAACACCGGGGAGCTGTTTTTT.

This chain joins TRBV19 and TRBJ1-2; D perhaps matches TRBD1 (6 bases). Germline V gene data show CDR1 as LNHDA and CDR2 as SQIVND (reference sequence). V lost 5 bases to trimming and J lost 5 bases, with 18 bases between them. The CDR3 runs 15 residues. The CDR3 nucleotides read TGTGCCAGTAGTCTATGGGGGAAGACAGGATATGGCTACACCTTC. Translated: CASSLWGKTGYGYTF.